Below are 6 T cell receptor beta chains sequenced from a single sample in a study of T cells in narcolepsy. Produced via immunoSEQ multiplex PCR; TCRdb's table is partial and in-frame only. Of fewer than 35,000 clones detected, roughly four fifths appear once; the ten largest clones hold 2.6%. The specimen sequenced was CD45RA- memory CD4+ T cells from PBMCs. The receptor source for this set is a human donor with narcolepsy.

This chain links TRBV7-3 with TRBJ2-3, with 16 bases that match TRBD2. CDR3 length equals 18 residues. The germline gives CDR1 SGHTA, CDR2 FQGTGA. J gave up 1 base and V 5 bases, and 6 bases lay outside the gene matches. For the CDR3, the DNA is TGTGCCAGCAGCCCGGGACTAGCGGGGGGGCATGGCACAGATACGCAGTATTTT. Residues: CASSPGLAGGHGTDTQYF.

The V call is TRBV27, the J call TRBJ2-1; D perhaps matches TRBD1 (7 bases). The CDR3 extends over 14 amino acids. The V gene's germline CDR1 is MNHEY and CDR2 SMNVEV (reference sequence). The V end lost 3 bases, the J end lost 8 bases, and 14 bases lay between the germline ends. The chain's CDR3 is CASSLGRGRHEQFF. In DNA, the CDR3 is TGTGCCAGCAGTTTGGGCAGGGGGAGGCATGAGCAGTTCTTC.

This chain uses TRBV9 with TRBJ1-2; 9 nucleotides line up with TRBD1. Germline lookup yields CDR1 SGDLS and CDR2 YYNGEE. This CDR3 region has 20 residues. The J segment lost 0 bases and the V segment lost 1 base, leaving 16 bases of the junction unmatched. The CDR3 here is CASSVRPGTGGRVANYGYTF. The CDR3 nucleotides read TGTGCCAGCAGCGTACGACCCGGTACAGGGGGCAGAGTTGCTAACTATGGCTACACCTTC.

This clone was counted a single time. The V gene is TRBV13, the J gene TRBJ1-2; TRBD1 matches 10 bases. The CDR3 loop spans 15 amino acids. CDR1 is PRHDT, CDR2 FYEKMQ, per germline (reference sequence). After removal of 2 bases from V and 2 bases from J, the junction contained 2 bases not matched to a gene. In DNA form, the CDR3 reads TGTGCCAGCAGCTTACGGACAGGGGGGAACTATGGCTACACCTTC. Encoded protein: CASSLRTGGNYGYTF.

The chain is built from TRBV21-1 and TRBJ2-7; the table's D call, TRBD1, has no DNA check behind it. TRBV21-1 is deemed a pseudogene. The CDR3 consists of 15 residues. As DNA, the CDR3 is TGTGCCAGCAGCAGAAACCGGGACAGGGCGGACGAGCAGTACTTC. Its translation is CASSRNRDRADEQYF.

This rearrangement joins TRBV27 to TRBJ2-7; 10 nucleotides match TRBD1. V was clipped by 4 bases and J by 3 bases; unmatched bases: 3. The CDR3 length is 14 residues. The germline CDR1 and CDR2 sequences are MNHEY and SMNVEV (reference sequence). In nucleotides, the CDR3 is TGTGCCAGCAGTTACAGGACAGGGGGCTACGAGCAGTACTTC. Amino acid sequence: CASSYRTGGYEQYF.